The 2 T cell receptor beta chains presented below share a single source sample, sequenced in a study of breast tumors, draining lymph nodes, adjacent tissues. Breast cancer patients provided tissue from their axillary draining lymph nodes. TCRdb fed the multiplex PCR reads into MiXCR, producing one record per CDR3 protein. Of approximately 170,000 distinct CDR3 sequences listed, 33% are singletons. Material: axillary lymph node tissue. The receptors shown here come from a female donor with breast cancer. Some clones in this sample may be carry-over from other donors' samples.

This clonotype was found a few times. The chain uses TRBV20-1 and TRBJ1-1; no definite D call. CDR3 length: 11 amino acids. Germline CDR1 is DFQATT and CDR2 is SNEGSKA (reference sequence). V shed 3 bases and J shed 6 bases, with 8 bases lying between them. CDR3: CSASGVAEAFF. CDR3 DNA: TGCAGTGCTAGCGGGGTTGCTGAAGCTTTCTTT.

This clonotype was picked up a small number of times. A much larger clone differs from this one at a single base, so this may be a read error. The chain uses TRBV5-5 and TRBJ2-1, with D perhaps matching TRBD1 or TRBD2 (5 bases each). CDR3 size: 13 residues. The V gene lost 4 bases and the J gene lost 10 bases, with 15 bases spanning the gap. Germline values: CDR1 SGHKS, CDR2 YYEKEE (reference sequence). CDR3 in amino acids: CASSIKQAGEQFF. The CDR3 DNA follows: TGTGCCAGCAGCATAAAACAGGCGGGCGAGCAGTTCTTC. The full variable domain, rest sourced from reference TRBV5-5 and TRBJ2-1, is DAGVTQSPTHLIKTRGQQVTLRCSPISGHKSVSWYQQVLGQGPQFIFQYYEKEERGRGNFPDRFSARQFPNYSSELNVNALLLGDSALYLCASSIKQAGEQFFGPGTRLTVL.